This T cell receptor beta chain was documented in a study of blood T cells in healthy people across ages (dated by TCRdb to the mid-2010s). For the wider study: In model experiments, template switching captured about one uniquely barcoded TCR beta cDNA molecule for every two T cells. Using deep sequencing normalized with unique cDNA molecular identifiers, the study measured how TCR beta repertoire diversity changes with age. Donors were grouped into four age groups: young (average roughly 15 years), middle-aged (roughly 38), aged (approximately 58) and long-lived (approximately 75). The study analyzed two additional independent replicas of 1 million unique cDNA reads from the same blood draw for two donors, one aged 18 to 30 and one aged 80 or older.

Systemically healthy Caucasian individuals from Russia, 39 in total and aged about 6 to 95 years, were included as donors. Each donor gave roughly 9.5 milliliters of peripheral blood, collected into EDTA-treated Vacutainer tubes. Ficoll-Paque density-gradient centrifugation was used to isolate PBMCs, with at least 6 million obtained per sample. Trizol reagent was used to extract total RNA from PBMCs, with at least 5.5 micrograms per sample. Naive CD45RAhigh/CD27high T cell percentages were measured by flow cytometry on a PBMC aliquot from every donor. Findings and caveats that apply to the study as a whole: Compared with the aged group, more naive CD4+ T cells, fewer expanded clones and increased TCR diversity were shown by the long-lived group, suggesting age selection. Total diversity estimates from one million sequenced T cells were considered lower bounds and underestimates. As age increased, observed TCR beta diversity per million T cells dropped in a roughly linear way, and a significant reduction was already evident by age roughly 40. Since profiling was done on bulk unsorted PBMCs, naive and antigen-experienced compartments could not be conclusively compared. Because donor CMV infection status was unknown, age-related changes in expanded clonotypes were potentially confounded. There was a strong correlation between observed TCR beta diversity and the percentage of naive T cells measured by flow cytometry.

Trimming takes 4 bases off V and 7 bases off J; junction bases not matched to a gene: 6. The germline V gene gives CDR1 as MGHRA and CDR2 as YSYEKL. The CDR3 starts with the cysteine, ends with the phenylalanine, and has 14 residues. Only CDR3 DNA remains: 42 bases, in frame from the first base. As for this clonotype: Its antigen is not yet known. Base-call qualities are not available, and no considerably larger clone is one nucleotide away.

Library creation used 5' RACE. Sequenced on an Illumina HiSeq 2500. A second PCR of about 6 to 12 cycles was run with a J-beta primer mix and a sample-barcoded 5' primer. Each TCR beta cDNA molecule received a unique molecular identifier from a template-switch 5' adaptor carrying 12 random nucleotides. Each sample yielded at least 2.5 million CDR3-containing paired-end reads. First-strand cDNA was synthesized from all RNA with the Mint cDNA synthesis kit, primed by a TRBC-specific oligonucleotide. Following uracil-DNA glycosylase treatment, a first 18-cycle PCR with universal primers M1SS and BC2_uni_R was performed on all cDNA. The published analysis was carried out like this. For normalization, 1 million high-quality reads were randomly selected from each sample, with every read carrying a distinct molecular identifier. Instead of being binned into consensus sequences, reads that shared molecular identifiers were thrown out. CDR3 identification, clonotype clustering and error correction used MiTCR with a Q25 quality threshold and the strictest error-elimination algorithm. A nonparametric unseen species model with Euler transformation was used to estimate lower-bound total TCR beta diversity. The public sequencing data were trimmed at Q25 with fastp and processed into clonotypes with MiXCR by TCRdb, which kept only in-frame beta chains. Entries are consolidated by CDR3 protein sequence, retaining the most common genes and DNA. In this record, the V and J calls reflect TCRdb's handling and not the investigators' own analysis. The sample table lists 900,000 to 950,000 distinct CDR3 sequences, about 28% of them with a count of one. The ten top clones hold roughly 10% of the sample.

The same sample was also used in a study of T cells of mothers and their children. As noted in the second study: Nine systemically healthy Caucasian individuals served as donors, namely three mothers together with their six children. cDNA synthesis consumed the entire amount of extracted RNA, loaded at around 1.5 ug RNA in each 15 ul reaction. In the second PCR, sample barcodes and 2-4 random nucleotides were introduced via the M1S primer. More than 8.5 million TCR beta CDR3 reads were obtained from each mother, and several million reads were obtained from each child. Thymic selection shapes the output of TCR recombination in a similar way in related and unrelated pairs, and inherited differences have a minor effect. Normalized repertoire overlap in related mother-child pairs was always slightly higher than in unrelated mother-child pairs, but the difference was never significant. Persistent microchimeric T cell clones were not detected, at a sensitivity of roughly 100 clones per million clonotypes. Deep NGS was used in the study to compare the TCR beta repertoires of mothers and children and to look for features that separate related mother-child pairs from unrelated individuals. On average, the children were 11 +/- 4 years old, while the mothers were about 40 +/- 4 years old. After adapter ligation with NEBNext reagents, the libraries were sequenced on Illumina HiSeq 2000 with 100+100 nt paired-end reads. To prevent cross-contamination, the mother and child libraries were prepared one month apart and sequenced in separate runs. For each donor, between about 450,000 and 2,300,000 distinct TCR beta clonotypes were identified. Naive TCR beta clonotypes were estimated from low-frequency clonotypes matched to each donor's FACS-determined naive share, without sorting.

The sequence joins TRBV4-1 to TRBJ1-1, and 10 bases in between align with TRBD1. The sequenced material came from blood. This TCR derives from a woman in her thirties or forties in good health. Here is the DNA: TGCGCCAGCAGCCTTGACAGGGGGCAAATTGAAGCTTTCTTT. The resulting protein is CASSLDRGQIEAFF.